This T cell receptor beta chain was observed in a study of cytomegalovirus exposure and HLA in healthy donors. The primer mix had 60 Vbeta and 13 Jbeta primers. The data were produced by immunoSEQ multiplex PCR, yet TCRdb's version contains in-frame clones alone and is incomplete. This repertoire shows more than 100,000 clones, over 70% found once; its top ten account for 1.1% to 1.5%. V dropped 6 bases and J dropped 5 bases, with 11 bases sitting between them. This CDR3 region has 14 residues. Per germline, CDR1 ENHRY and CDR2 SYGVKD. As regards this clone: As yet, its antigen is unknown.

Study outcomes and limitations: The study carried out a later analysis of TCR beta sequences. It associated around 17,000 of them with specific HLA alleles at a false discovery rate of 0.05. Several V segments, TRBV6-2 and TRBV6-3 among them, could not be told apart and were dropped. Rarity characterized most TCR sequences, yet some public TCRs appeared in many donors.

V usage is TRBV10-3 and J usage is TRBJ1-6, with a tentative D call TRBD1 (5 bases). The sequenced sample was PBMCs. This TCR was sampled from a woman in her forties in good health and CMV-seronegative. The CDR3 here is CAISVSTDNSPLHF. In nucleotides, the CDR3 is TGTGCCATCAGCGTGTCGACAGATAATTCACCCCTCCACTTT.